One and the same sample provided the 18 T cell receptor beta chains below, sequenced in a study of blood T cells in healthy people across ages (dated by TCRdb to about 2015). The library relied on 5' RACE. Instrument on record: Illumina HiSeq 2500. A second about 7 to 12 cycle PCR used a sample-barcoded 5' primer and a J-beta primer mix. Using fastp trimming at Q25 and MiXCR clonotype assembly, TCRdb reanalyzed the public sequencing data and kept in-frame beta chains. Duplicate CDR3 protein sequences are folded into a single record with the most common DNA and genes. This sample lists hundreds of thousands of distinct CDR3 sequences; more than 20% were detected once. The top ten clonotypes cover around 9.2% of the sample. The sample was also linked to a second study, of T cells of mothers and their children.

The sample comprised blood. All receptors derive from a boy aged 5-17 years in good health.

The chain carries TRBV20-1 and TRBJ2-7, with D tentatively TRBD1 (5 bases). V was shortened by 2 bases and J by 4 bases, with 15 bases between the two germline ends. Germline CDR1 and CDR2: DFQATT and SNEGSKA (reference sequence). This CDR3 has 14 residues. CDR3 sequence: CSARSSRTTYEQYF. DNA for the CDR3: TGCAGTGCTAGAAGTAGCCGGACAACATACGAGCAGTACTTC.

The chain carries TRBV28 and TRBJ1-3, with a possible D match to TRBD1 (6 bases). Germline V lookup: CDR1 MDHEN, CDR2 SYDVKM. The CDR3 is 16 residues long. The ends were cut back, 4 bases at V and 4 bases at J, with 17 bases in the middle. CDR3 coding DNA: TGTGCCAGCAGTTATCCGGGACAAGGAGAGGGAAACACCATATATTTT. It yields the protein CASSYPGQGEGNTIYF.

V is TRBV29-1 and J is TRBJ2-4; weak D call: TRBD2 (5 bases). Between the trimmed V and J ends, which lost 7 bases and 2 bases, there was a span of 9 bases. Germline V gene sequence: CDR1 SQVTM, CDR2 ANQGSEA. The CDR3 consists of 12 residues. The CDR3 region has the DNA TGCAGCGCGCCGGGGTCCAAAAACATTCAGTACTTC. This translates into CSAPGSKNIQYF.

The rearrangement uses TRBV7-9 and TRBJ2-1, with 7 nucleotides matching TRBD1. The CDR3 covers 17 residues. Germline CDR1 reads SEHNR; CDR2 reads FQNEAQ (reference sequence). J lost 5 bases, V lost 4 bases, and 14 bases had no gene match. CDR3 amino acids: CASSSTIDRAVNNEQFF. CDR3 DNA sequence: TGTGCCAGCAGCTCCACAATCGACAGGGCGGTTAACAATGAGCAGTTCTTC.

The CDR3 bases are TGTGCCAGCAGTGAGGACAGGGGGTCCAATCAGCCCCAGCATTTT. As protein: CASSEDRGSNQPQHF. The V and J genes are TRBV2 and TRBJ1-5; TRBD1 aligns across 10 bases. The CDR3 spans 15 residues. V shed 3 bases and J 3 bases; nucleotides not matched to a gene: 2. Germline CDR1 and CDR2: SNHLY and FYNNEI.

This clonotype was seen a handful of times. The gene calls are TRBV29-1 and TRBJ1-4; 10 bases match TRBD1. The junction had 8 bases not matched to a gene; V was cut back by 7 bases and J by 3 bases. Germline CDR1 and CDR2: SQVTM and ANQGSEA. CDR3 size: 15 residues. CDR3: CSGRTGGLANEKLFF. CDR3 DNA sequence: TGCAGCGGCCGGACAGGGGGTTTAGCTAATGAAAAACTGTTTTTT. Drawing the rest from reference TRBV29-1 and TRBJ1-4, the complete variable domain is SAVISQKPSRDICQRGTSLTIQCQVDSQVTMMFWYRQQPGQSLTLIATANQGSEATYESGFVIDKFPISRPNLTFSTLTVSNMSPEDSSIYLCSGRTGGLANEKLFFGSGTQLSVL.

This clonotype showed up just a few times. The chain combines TRBV29-1 with TRBJ2-1; D is ambiguous. Germline loops: CDR1 SQVTM, CDR2 ANQGSEA. CDR3 length: 10 residues. V lost 7 bases and J lost 5, with 6 bases in between. CDR3 residues: CSAVNNEQFF. The CDR3, as DNA: TGCAGCGCCGTTAACAATGAGCAGTTCTTC.

Points on this clonotype: This may arise from a read error, as a much more abundant clone is one base away. The CDR3 coding sequence is TGTGCCGGCAGCCCGGGGGACGAGCAGTACTTC. Translation gives CAGSPGDEQYF. This chain connects TRBV3-1 to TRBJ2-7; D possibly corresponds to TRBD2 (6 bases). Germline V CDR1 and CDR2: LGHDT, YNNKEL (reference sequence). The CDR3 extends over 11 amino acids.

The chain recombines TRBV20-1 with TRBJ1-5; 7 bases agree with TRBD1. The CDR3 has 18 residues. The germline V gene encodes CDR1 DFQATT and CDR2 SNEGSKA (reference sequence). After removal of 2 bases from V and 0 bases from J, the junction contained 13 bases not matched to a gene. Here the CDR3 reads CSARHPGTASSSNQPQHF. The CDR3 bases are TGCAGTGCTAGACATCCCGGGACAGCCTCGAGTAGCAATCAGCCCCAGCATTTT.

The rearrangement joins TRBV29-1 to TRBJ2-6; no clear D. CDR3 length: 14 residues. The germline V gene encodes CDR1 SQVTM and CDR2 ANQGSEA. V lost 7 bases and J lost 1, with 11 bases in between. DNA of the CDR3: TGCAGCGCCCGGGCGGTATCTGGGGCCAACGTCCTGACTTTC. Its translation is CSARAVSGANVLTF.

The chain employs TRBV5-1 and TRBJ2-3; D gene unclear. V lost 3 bases and J 2 bases, leaving 10 bases between the germline ends. This CDR3 has 14 amino acids. Per germline, CDR1 SGHRS and CDR2 YFSETQ. This CDR3 is CASSYDGHTDTQYF. CDR3 DNA sequence: TGCGCCAGCAGCTACGACGGCCACACAGATACGCAGTATTTT.

This clonotype turned up a few times. The V call is TRBV4-3, the J call TRBJ1-4, with D possibly TRBD1 on 6 matching bases. Germline-derived CDR1 and CDR2 are LGHNA and YSLEER. The V end lost 1 base, the J end lost 4 bases, and 10 bases lay between the germline ends. CDR3 length equals 15 residues. The CDR3 loop reads CASSQVSQGNEKLFF. CDR3 DNA sequence: TGCGCCAGCAGCCAAGTATCACAGGGTAATGAAAAACTGTTTTTT.

This clonotype was observed a few times. The V call is TRBV4-2, the J call TRBJ2-7; D possibly corresponds to TRBD2 (5 bases). Trimming shortened V by 0 bases and J by 3 bases, and 12 bases separated the two germline ends. CDR3 length: 15 amino acids. Germline V gives CDR1 LGHNA, CDR2 YNFKEQ. The CDR3 DNA reads TGTGCCAGCAGCCAAGATGCTAGCTCCGTCTACGAGCAGTACTTC. This gives the protein CASSQDASSVYEQYF.

The CDR3 DNA reads as TGTGCCAGCAGCATGATACCTAGCGATCCGACCTACGAGCAGTACTTC. Protein product: CASSMIPSDPTYEQYF. The rearrangement joins TRBV7-2 to TRBJ2-7, with D possibly being TRBD2 (6 bases). This CDR3 region has 16 residues. Germline V gene data show CDR1 as SGHTA and CDR2 as FQGNSA. The V gene lost 5 bases and the J gene lost 2 bases, with 19 bases spanning the gap.

This clonotype was observed a handful of times. The chain couples TRBV4-3 to TRBJ1-6; no definite D call. This CDR3 region has 18 residues. Germline V gives CDR1 LGHNA, CDR2 YSLEER. With 0 bases removed from V and 0 bases from J, the gap between germline ends came to 12 bases. The CDR3 here is CASSQDPLSPSYNSPLHF. CDR3 in DNA: TGCGCCAGCAGCCAAGATCCACTCTCCCCCTCCTATAATTCACCCCTCCACTTT.

The J gene is TRBJ1-4, the V gene TRBV5-5; D may be TRBD1 (6 bases). In germline, CDR1 is SGHKS, CDR2 YYEKEE (reference sequence). Trimming pared 3 bases from V and 3 bases from J, leaving 9 bases between. CDR3 length: 14 residues. DNA of the CDR3: TGTGCCAGCAGCTCCAGGGGTTCTAATGAAAAACTGTTTTTT. Protein: CASSSRGSNEKLFF.

This clonotype was seen a handful of times. The chain recombines TRBV7-9 with TRBJ1-1; D call uncertain. V lost 5 bases, J lost 5 bases, and 12 bases lay in between. The CDR3 has 13 residues. From germline, CDR1 is SEHNR and CDR2 FQNEAQ (reference sequence). The CDR3 nucleotides are TGTGCCAGCAGCCCGCAGCAGTGGACTGAAGCTTTCTTT. Translated: CASSPQQWTEAFF.

V is TRBV10-2 and J is TRBJ2-5; D is uncertain. Germline loops: CDR1 WSHSY, CDR2 SAAADI. The CDR3 totals 14 residues. V shed 0 bases and J shed 2 bases, with 7 bases lying between them. The CDR3 here is CASSESVLQETQYF. In DNA form, the CDR3 reads TGCGCCAGCAGTGAGTCAGTACTACAAGAGACCCAGTACTTC.